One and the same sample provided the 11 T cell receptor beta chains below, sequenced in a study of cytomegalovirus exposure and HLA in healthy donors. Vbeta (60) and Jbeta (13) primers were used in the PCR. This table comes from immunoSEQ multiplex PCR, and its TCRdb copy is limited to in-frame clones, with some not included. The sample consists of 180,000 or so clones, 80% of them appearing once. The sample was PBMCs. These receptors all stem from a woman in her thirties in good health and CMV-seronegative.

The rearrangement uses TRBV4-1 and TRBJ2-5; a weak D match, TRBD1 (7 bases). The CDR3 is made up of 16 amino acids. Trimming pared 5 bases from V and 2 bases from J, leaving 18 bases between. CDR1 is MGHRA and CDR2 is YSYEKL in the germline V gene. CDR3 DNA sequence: TGCGCCAGCAGCGTTCAGGGGGGCTCCTTACAAGAGACCCAGTACTTC. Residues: CASSVQGGSLQETQYF.

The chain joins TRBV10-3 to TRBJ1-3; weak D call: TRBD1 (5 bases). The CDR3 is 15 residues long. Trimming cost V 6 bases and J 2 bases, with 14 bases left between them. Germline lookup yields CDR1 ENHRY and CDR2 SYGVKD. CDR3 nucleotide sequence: TGTGCCATCAGGCGGGACGGATTTACTGGAAACACCATATATTTT. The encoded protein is CAIRRDGFTGNTIYF.

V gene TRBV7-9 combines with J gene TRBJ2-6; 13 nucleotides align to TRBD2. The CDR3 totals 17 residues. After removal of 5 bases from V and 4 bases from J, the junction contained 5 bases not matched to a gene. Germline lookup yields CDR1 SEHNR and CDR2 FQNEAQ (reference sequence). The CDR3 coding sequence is TGTGCCAGCAGCCTCGGGACTAGCGGGGTCGGGGCCAACGTCCTGACTTTC. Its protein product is CASSLGTSGVGANVLTF.

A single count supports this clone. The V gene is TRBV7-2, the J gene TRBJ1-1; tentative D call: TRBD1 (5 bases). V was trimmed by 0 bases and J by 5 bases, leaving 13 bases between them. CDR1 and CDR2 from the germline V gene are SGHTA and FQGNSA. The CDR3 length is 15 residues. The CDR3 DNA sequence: TGTGCCAGCAGCTTAGCTTCTGGGGGAGGAACTGAAGCTTTCTTT. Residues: CASSLASGGGTEAFF.

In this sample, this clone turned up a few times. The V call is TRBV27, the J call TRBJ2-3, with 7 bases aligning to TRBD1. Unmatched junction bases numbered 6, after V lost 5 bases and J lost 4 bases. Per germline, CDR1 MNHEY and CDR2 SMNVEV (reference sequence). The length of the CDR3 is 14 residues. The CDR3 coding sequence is TGTGCCAGCAGTCTAAAGACAGGGCCAGATACGCAGTATTTT. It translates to CASSLKTGPDTQYF.

CDR3 nucleotides: TGTGCCAGCAGTCCACTATTTCAGGGTTCTGGGGCCAACGTCCTGACTTTC. This sequence encodes CASSPLFQGSGANVLTF. J is TRBJ2-6 and V is TRBV27; the D gene is possibly TRBD1 (5 bases). Looked up from germline, CDR1 is MNHEY and CDR2 is SMNVEV (reference sequence). V lost 5 bases and J 1 base, leaving 15 bases between the germline ends. The CDR3 has 17 amino acids.

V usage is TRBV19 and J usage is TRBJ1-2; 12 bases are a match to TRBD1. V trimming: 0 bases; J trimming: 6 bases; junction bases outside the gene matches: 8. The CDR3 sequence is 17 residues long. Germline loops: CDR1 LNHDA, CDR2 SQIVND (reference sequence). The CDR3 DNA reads TGTGCCAGTAGTATAGATGCGGGACAGGGGGCTTACGATGGCTACACCTTC. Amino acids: CASSIDAGQGAYDGYTF.

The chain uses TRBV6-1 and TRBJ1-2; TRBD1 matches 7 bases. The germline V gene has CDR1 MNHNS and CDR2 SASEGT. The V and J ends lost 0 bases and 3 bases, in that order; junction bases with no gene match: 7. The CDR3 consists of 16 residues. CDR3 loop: CASSEADRAPHYGYTF. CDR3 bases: TGTGCCAGCAGTGAAGCAGACAGGGCCCCGCACTATGGCTACACCTTC.

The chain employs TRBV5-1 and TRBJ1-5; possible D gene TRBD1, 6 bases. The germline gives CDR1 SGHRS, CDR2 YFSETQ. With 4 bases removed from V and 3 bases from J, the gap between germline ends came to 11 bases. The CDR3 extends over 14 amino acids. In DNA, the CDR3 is TGCGCCAGCAGCACAGGGACACCCAATCAGCCCCAGCATTTT. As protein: CASSTGTPNQPQHF.

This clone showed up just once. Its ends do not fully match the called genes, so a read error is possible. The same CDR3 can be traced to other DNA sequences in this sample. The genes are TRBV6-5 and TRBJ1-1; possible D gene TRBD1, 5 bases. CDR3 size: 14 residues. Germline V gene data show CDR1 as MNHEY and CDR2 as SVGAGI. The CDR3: CASIPGGEDTEAFF. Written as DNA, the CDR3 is TGTGCCAGCATCCCGGGGGGAGAGGACACCGAAGCTTTCTTT.

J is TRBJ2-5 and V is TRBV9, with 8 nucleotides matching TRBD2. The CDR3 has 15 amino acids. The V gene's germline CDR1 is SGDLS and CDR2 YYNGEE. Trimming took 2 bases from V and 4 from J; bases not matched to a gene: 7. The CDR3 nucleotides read TGTGCCAGCAGCGTTAGCGGGGCGGGGCCAGAGACCCAGTACTTC. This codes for CASSVSGAGPETQYF.